Below, 27 T cell receptor beta chains from the same sample are listed, as sequenced in a study of T cells in Graves' hyperthyroidism and ophthalmopathy (dated by TCRdb to the late 2010s). The receptor library was made with multiplex PCR. For sequencing, an Illumina HiSeq 2000 was employed. The TCR beta CDR3 regions were amplified from RNA transcripts. A first-round RT-PCR of the TCR CDR3 used the HTBI primer set with the Qiagen OneStep RT-PCR kit. TCRdb reanalyzed the raw reads on its own, using fastp at Q25 for trimming and MiXCR for clone calling, and kept in-frame beta chains. Rows merge per CDR3 protein into single entries with the most common DNA and genes. The sample table records almost 600,000 distinct CDR3 sequences; around 46% of these occur just once. The top ten clonotypes cover roughly 7.7% of the sample. Material for sequencing was peripheral blood or thyroid tissue (not recorded which). The receptors here all came from a woman aged 18 to 35 with Graves' hyperthyroidism.

This clonotype was found many times. This chain joins TRBV4-3 and TRBJ1-4, with D possibly being TRBD1 (6 bases). CDR1 is LGHNA and CDR2 is YSLEER in the germline V gene. V dropped 5 bases and J dropped 5 bases, with 9 bases sitting between them. The CDR3 sequence is 13 residues long. The CDR3 DNA is TGCGCCAGCAGCGAGGACAGAAATGAAAAACTGTTTTTT. Its protein is CASSEDRNEKLFF.

This clonotype was picked up one time. The V gene is TRBV20-1, the J gene TRBJ1-4; D is perhaps TRBD1 (5 bases). The CDR3 is 12 residues long. Trimming took off 6 bases at V and 7 bases at J, with 12 bases between the two ends. From germline, CDR1 is DFQATT and CDR2 SNEGSKA (reference sequence). The CDR3 loop is CSAVRDGEKLFF. The CDR3, as DNA: TGCAGTGCCGTCCGGGACGGTGAAAAACTGTTTTTT.

The chain employs TRBV9 and TRBJ2-5; 7 bases agree with TRBD2. From germline, CDR1 is SGDLS and CDR2 YYNGEE. The CDR3 spans 14 residues. Trimming took 0 bases from V and 4 from J; bases not matched to a gene: 3. The CDR3 nucleotides read TGTGCCAGCAGCGTAGGTGGGAGGGTAGAGACCCAGTACTTC. This translates into CASSVGGRVETQYF.

The chain joins TRBV29-1 to TRBJ1-1; a possible D gene is TRBD1 (5 bases). Trimming cost V 5 bases and J 5 bases, with 15 bases left between them. The CDR3 runs 13 residues. The germline gives CDR1 SQVTM, CDR2 ANQGSEA. The CDR3, as DNA: TGCAGCGTTAGGGCAGGGTTCGGAACTGAAGCTTTCTTT. Translation gives CSVRAGFGTEAFF.

V is TRBV24-1 and J is TRBJ1-2; D is undetermined. This CDR3 region has 14 residues. The V end was cut by 0 bases, the J end by 2 bases, with 6 bases between. Germline CDR1 KGHDR, CDR2 SFDVKD. Here the CDR3 DNA reads TGTGCCACCAGTGATTTGGAGACAAACTATGGCTACACCTTC. This sequence encodes CATSDLETNYGYTF.

This clonotype was observed a few times. The chain uses TRBV20-1 and TRBJ2-7; 11 bases line up with TRBD2. The V segment lost 1 base and the J segment 6 bases; nucleotides outside the gene matches: 11. The CDR3 is made up of 16 amino acids. CDR1 and CDR2 (germline): DFQATT, SNEGSKA (reference sequence). Here the CDR3 DNA reads TGCAGTGCTAGAGCTCTACTAGCGGGAGTATTTAGCGAGCAGTACTTC. Residues: CSARALLAGVFSEQYF.

This clonotype was counted ten times or more. The chain links TRBV18 to TRBJ1-1; D possibly corresponds to TRBD1 (5 bases). Per the germline V gene, CDR1 is KGHSH and CDR2 is LQKENI. Trimming pared 6 bases from V and 3 bases from J, leaving 17 bases between. The CDR3 runs 15 residues. CDR3: CASSSLMGVYTEAFF. CDR3 coding DNA: TGTGCCAGCTCGTCCCTGATGGGGGTCTACACTGAAGCTTTCTTT.

This clonotype was seen many times. V gene TRBV2 combines with J gene TRBJ1-5; D is undetermined. Germline assignment: CDR1 SNHLY and CDR2 FYNNEI. This CDR3 has 14 residues. V shed 4 bases and J shed 0 bases, with 7 bases lying between them. The CDR3 nucleotides read TGTGCCAGCAGTGGGGGAAGTAGCAATCAGCCCCAGCATTTT. This codes for CASSGGSSNQPQHF.

There are many counts of this clonotype. The rearrangement joins TRBV27 to TRBJ1-1; no reliable D call. Trimming took off 2 bases at V and 10 bases at J, with 11 bases between the two ends. The CDR3 consists of 12 residues. The germline V gene has CDR1 MNHEY and CDR2 SMNVEV (reference sequence). The CDR3 loop reads CASSLVGGGAFF. CDR3 DNA: TGTGCCAGCAGTTTAGTAGGCGGAGGAGCTTTCTTT.

This chain links TRBV20-1 with TRBJ1-2; tentatively, D is TRBD1 (5 bases). V was shortened by 3 bases and J by 0 bases, with 14 bases between the two germline ends. This CDR3 has 15 residues. Germline loops: CDR1 DFQATT, CDR2 SNEGSKA (reference sequence). DNA of the CDR3: TGCAGTGCTAGGGGCAGGGAGGTATCTAACTATGGCTACACCTTC. Translating gives CSARGREVSNYGYTF.

Details on this clonotype: The germline gene is not matched at one end of the junction; a read error may be the cause. The rearrangement uses TRBV7-9 and TRBJ2-7; possibly TRBD1 for D (5 bases). The germline CDR1 and CDR2 sequences are SEHNR and FQNEAQ (reference sequence). The CDR3 length is 15 residues. CDR3 residues: CASSLGQGGSDEQYF. Here the CDR3 DNA reads TGTGCCAGCAGCTTAGGGCAGGGTGGCTCCGACGAGCAGTACTTC.

The CDR3 DNA is TGTGCCAGTAGTATATCGACATCAACTAATGAAAAACTGTTTTTT. Translation gives CASSISTSTNEKLFF. The V gene is TRBV19, the J gene TRBJ1-4, with D uncertain. The germline V gene has CDR1 LNHDA and CDR2 SQIVND (reference sequence). Deletions cut 2 bases from V and 0 bases from J, with 7 bases between. This CDR3 comprises 15 residues. Filled out from reference TRBV19 and TRBJ1-4, the complete variable domain reads DGGITQSPKYLFRKEGQNVTLSCEQNLNHDAMYWYRQDPGQGLRLIYYSQIVNDFQKGDIAEGYSVSREKKESFPLTVTSAQKNPTAFYLCASSISTSTNEKLFFGSGTQLSVL.

This clonotype was recorded at least ten times. The rearrangement uses TRBV5-1 and TRBJ2-5; D gene ambiguous. Germline CDR1 reads SGHRS; CDR2 reads YFSETQ. The CDR3 consists of 13 residues. The V end was cut by 3 bases, the J end by 2 bases, with 8 bases between. The CDR3 loop is CASSSLVQETQYF. In DNA form, the CDR3 reads TGCGCCAGCAGCTCCTTGGTTCAAGAGACCCAGTACTTC.

The chain uses TRBV4-1 and TRBJ1-4; TRBD1 might be the D (6 bases). The CDR3 length is 14 residues. Trimming pared 3 bases from V and 7 bases from J, leaving 12 bases between. The germline CDR1 and CDR2 sequences are MGHRA and YSYEKL. The CDR3 nucleotides are TGCGCCAGCAGCCATCAGGGGTTAGCTGAAAAACTGTTTTTT. Its protein product is CASSHQGLAEKLFF.

The chain carries TRBV10-3 and TRBJ2-7; D might be TRBD1 (5 bases). Trimming cost V 6 bases and J 4 bases, with 7 bases left between them. There are 11 residues in the CDR3. CDR1 is ENHRY and CDR2 is SYGVKD in the germline V gene. DNA for the CDR3: TGTGCCATCAGGGGGCAGTACGAGCAGTACTTC. This codes for CAIRGQYEQYF.

This clonotype has at least ten counts. In DNA form, the CDR3 reads TGTGCCAGCAAGGGACAGAGCTCTGGAAACACCATATATTTT. This codes for CASKGQSSGNTIYF. This chain joins TRBV11-2 and TRBJ1-3; the match to TRBD1 covers 7 bases. CDR1 is SGHAT and CDR2 is FQNNGV in the germline V gene. This CDR3 region has 14 residues. V dropped 7 bases and J dropped 0; count of bases not matched to a gene: 3.

J is TRBJ2-7 and V is TRBV29-1; 11 bases are a match to TRBD1. V lost 7 bases, J lost 2 bases, and 4 bases stayed unmatched. CDR3 length equals 13 residues. Germline CDR1 reads SQVTM; CDR2 reads ANQGSEA. The CDR3 region is CSGTGGSPYEQYF. DNA for the CDR3: TGCAGCGGGACAGGGGGCTCTCCCTACGAGCAGTACTTC.

The chain is built from TRBV9 and TRBJ1-1, with D unresolved. Trimming removed 3 bases from V and 7 bases from J, with 10 bases in between. The germline gives CDR1 SGDLS, CDR2 YYNGEE. CDR3 length: 12 amino acids. CDR3: CASSAISSEAFF. The CDR3 nucleotides read TGTGCCAGCAGCGCTATCAGCAGTGAAGCTTTCTTT.

J is TRBJ1-5 and V is TRBV12-3 or TRBV12-4, with D possibly TRBD1 on 5 matching bases. The length of the CDR3 is 14 residues. V was trimmed by 3 bases and J by 7 bases, leaving 13 bases between them. The DNA for the CDR3 is TGTGCCAGCAGTTTGTATGGGGCAAGACAGCCCCAGCATTTT. Amino acid sequence: CASSLYGARQPQHF.

This clonotype has at least ten counts. This sequence joins TRBV10-2 and TRBJ1-2, with D perhaps TRBD1 (5 bases). This CDR3 region has 15 residues. Trimming cost V 4 bases and J 4 bases, with 16 bases left between them. In germline, CDR1 is WSHSY, CDR2 SAAADI. The CDR3 reads CASSVRVDLVYGYTF. In DNA form, the CDR3 reads TGCGCCAGCAGTGTCAGGGTCGACCTGGTCTATGGCTACACCTTC.

This clonotype was observed many times. V and J are TRBV19 and TRBJ1-5; TRBD1 matches at 7 bases. There are 13 residues in the CDR3. Per germline, CDR1 LNHDA and CDR2 SQIVND (reference sequence). Trimming took 9 bases from V and 2 from J; bases not matched to a gene: 4. The CDR3 loop is CASIQGRNQPQHF. CDR3 nucleotides: TGTGCCAGCATACAGGGGCGCAATCAGCCCCAGCATTTT.

In regard to this clonotype: Given a much more abundant clone one base away, this may be a read error. The genes are TRBV2 and TRBJ2-7; TRBD2 matches 13 bases. V was clipped by 3 bases and J by 7 bases; unmatched bases: 9. CDR3 length: 16 residues. Germline lookup yields CDR1 SNHLY and CDR2 FYNNEI. The CDR3 spells CASSELGLAGEGEQYF. The CDR3 DNA sequence: TGTGCCAGCAGTGAGCTCGGACTAGCGGGAGAAGGGGAGCAGTACTTC.

This clonotype was counted ten times or more. The chain has TRBV6-2 or TRBV6-3 and TRBJ1-1; no reliable D call. This CDR3 region has 12 residues. Germline V CDR1 and CDR2: MNHEY, SVGEGT. Trimming removed 7 bases from V and 1 base from J, with 7 bases in between. CDR3 nucleotides: TGTGCCAGCACCCGGCGGAACACTGAAGCTTTCTTT. Protein product: CASTRRNTEAFF.

The table lists this clonotype with a count of one. The chain has TRBV10-2 and TRBJ1-1; D is possibly TRBD1 (6 bases). Between the trimmed V and J ends, which lost 2 bases and 4 bases, there was a span of 11 bases. The CDR3 spans 14 residues. Germline CDR1 WSHSY, CDR2 SAAADI. CDR3 coding DNA: TGCGCCAGCAGTGAGGGGGGCAGGGTCACTGAAGCTTTCTTT. Its protein product is CASSEGGRVTEAFF.

This chain joins TRBV7-6 and TRBJ1-6; D uncertain. The CDR3 runs 12 residues. Germline lookup yields CDR1 SGHVS and CDR2 FNYEAQ. The ends were cut back, 5 bases at V and 10 bases at J, with 9 bases in the middle. The CDR3 protein is CASSRGMSPLHF. For the CDR3, the DNA is TGTGCCAGCAGCAGAGGGATGTCACCCCTCCACTTT.

In its sample, this clonotype was seen once. No conserved phenylalanine or tryptophan is present at the end of the CDR3, so a read error is the likely explanation. The DNA is left out, because the CDR3 cannot be placed on it with certainty; the CDR3 is given as TCRdb lists it. The V call is TRBV29-1, the J call TRBJ1-5. The CDR3 is 10 residues long, ends included. CDR1 is SQVTM and CDR2 is ANQGSEA in the germline V gene. CDR3 amino acids: CSVEAVLEQS.

Regarding this clonotype: This may be a read error, as it is one base from a much larger clone. V and J are TRBV12-3 or TRBV12-4 and TRBJ2-5; TRBD2 aligns across 9 bases. Unmatched junction bases numbered 12, after V lost 4 bases and J lost 6 bases. CDR3 size: 16 residues. The chain's CDR3 is CASSYGLAGRLKTQYF. CDR3 DNA: TGTGCCAGCAGTTACGGGCTAGCGGGAAGGCTGAAGACCCAGTACTTC.